A selection of T cell receptor beta chains follows, all from one sample in a study of blood T cell repertoires in COVID-19. Sequencing used immunoSEQ multiplex PCR; TCRdb keeps in-frame clones, though not all of them. The sample shows roughly 160,000 clones, about 91% of them seen only once. The sample was peripheral blood. The receptors originated from a woman aged 60 to 75 who had recovered from COVID-19. Each CDR3 is given with its conserved first and last residue. Fields, in order: V gene, clone size, J gene, CDR3 protein. The size field is filled for only some rows; it gives once, few, many or a size class.

v_gene: TRBV5-6; abundance: once; j_gene: TRBJ1-1; CDR3aa: CASSLVGDSQAFF
v_gene: TRBV6-2/TRBV6-3; abundance: once; j_gene: TRBJ2-2; CDR3aa: CASSYPLAGSPGELFF
v_gene: TRBV6-5; abundance: -; j_gene: TRBJ1-4; CDR3aa: CASSYSTQGNEKLFF
v_gene: TRBV5-1; abundance: -; j_gene: TRBJ1-3; CDR3aa: CASTKDTGNTIYF
v_gene: TRBV12-5; abundance: -; j_gene: TRBJ2-2; CDR3aa: CASGLAGGTGELFF
v_gene: TRBV28; abundance: -; j_gene: TRBJ2-5; CDR3aa: CASSGTIQETQYF
v_gene: TRBV5-1; abundance: -; j_gene: TRBJ2-5; CDR3aa: CASSLTSGGVWETQYF
v_gene: TRBV5-6; abundance: -; j_gene: TRBJ2-3; CDR3aa: CASSAGLAGRLYTQYF
v_gene: TRBV28; abundance: -; j_gene: TRBJ1-3; CDR3aa: CARSRGGYTIYF
v_gene: TRBV6-6; abundance: -; j_gene: TRBJ2-7; CDR3aa: CASRGGVRGDEQYF
v_gene: TRBV7-8; abundance: -; j_gene: TRBJ2-2; CDR3aa: CASNPTDRGRGTGELFF
v_gene: TRBV5-1; abundance: -; j_gene: TRBJ2-1; CDR3aa: CASSLGAGFNEQFF
v_gene: TRBV5-1; abundance: few; j_gene: TRBJ1-5; CDR3aa: CASSSSGGRNQPQHF
v_gene: TRBV4-3; abundance: -; j_gene: TRBJ1-2; CDR3aa: CASSQGSGQWSYGYTF
v_gene: TRBV2; abundance: -; j_gene: TRBJ2-6; CDR3aa: CASREELSGANVLTF
v_gene: TRBV5-1; abundance: -; j_gene: TRBJ2-3; CDR3aa: CASSLGTARTDTQYF
v_gene: TRBV30; abundance: -; j_gene: TRBJ1-3; CDR3aa: CAWSVLGNTIYF
v_gene: TRBV19; abundance: -; j_gene: TRBJ2-5; CDR3aa: CASSQETGFQETQYF
v_gene: TRBV5-1; abundance: -; j_gene: TRBJ1-6; CDR3aa: CASSLIAGQGSSPLHF
v_gene: TRBV11-2; abundance: -; j_gene: TRBJ2-1; CDR3aa: CASSSIGWTGRYEQFF
v_gene: TRBV10-2; abundance: -; j_gene: TRBJ1-2; CDR3aa: CASSEGGGYGYTF
v_gene: TRBV3-1/TRBV3-2; abundance: -; j_gene: TRBJ1-1; CDR3aa: CASSQEPKGSWNTEAFF